This T cell receptor beta chain emerged from a study of T cells after yellow fever vaccination. Overall study context: The authors prepared low-cell-number fractions using SMART-Seq v4 Ultra Low Input.

A process of 5'RACE template switching, which added a universal primer site and UMIs, was used to make TCR cDNA. One entry per CDR3 protein results from TCRdb running MiXCR on the 5' RACE reads. The sample holds approximately 260,000 distinct CDR3 sequences, approximately 12% seen once. Regarding the study as a whole: Repertoires obtained by FACS sorting could include abundant clonotypes that entered as contaminants from the bulk population.

As for this clonotype: What it binds is not known.

This clonotype was sampled from a young man who received the YFV17D yellow fever vaccine. Sequences were derived from CD4+ T cells sorted from PBMCs, sampled 45 days after the yellow fever booster vaccination.

CDR3 bases: TGTGCCATCAGTGGGTCTAACAATGAGCAGTTCTTC. Translated, it gives CAISGSNNEQFF. The V and J genes are TRBV10-3 and TRBJ2-1; D gene unclear. The germline V and J ends were trimmed by 4 bases and 5 bases, with 6 bases remaining between them. The length of the CDR3 is 12 residues. Germline V gives CDR1 ENHRY, CDR2 SYGVKD.